The sequence of this TCR beta chain was determined in a study of shared clonotypes between healthy human individuals. Whole-study findings and limits: Naive subsets typically showed greater estimated richness than memory subsets.

Splitting of each subset's genomic DNA was done evenly across several immunoSEQ plates. TCRdb's copy holds only in-frame clones and misses some; the assay was immunoSEQ multiplex PCR. The sample lists around 1.9 million clones; around 95% were seen once. Naive CD8 cells lacked CD45RO and underwent positive selection for CCR7, leaving out terminally differentiated effector memory CD45RA+ cells. Concerning this clone: The antigen remains unidentified.

This CDR3 region has 15 residues. Germline CDR1 reads MDHEN; CDR2 reads SYDVKM. Germline trimming cut 6 bases from V and 3 bases from J; bases unmatched to any gene: 8. This TCR was recovered from a young man in good health. Some clones in this sample may be carry-over from other donors' samples. V gene TRBV28 combines with J gene TRBJ2-7; TRBD2 aligns across 10 bases. The source material was naive CD8+ T cells from PBMCs. The CDR3 protein is CASRKGLATYYEQYF. DNA for the CDR3: TGTGCCAGCAGGAAGGGACTAGCGACTTACTACGAGCAGTACTTC.